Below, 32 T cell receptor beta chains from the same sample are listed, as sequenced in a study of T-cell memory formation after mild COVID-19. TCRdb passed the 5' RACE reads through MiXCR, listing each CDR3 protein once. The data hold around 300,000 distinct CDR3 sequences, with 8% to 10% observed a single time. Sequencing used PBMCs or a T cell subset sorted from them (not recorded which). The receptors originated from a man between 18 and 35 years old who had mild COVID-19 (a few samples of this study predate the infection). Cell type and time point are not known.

This CDR3 reads CASSVGFAANYGYTF. In DNA, the CDR3 is TGTGCCAGCAGCGTCGGTTTCGCCGCTAACTATGGCTACACCTTC. This sequence joins TRBV2 and TRBJ1-2; unclear D gene. CDR3 length equals 15 residues. V dropped 6 bases and J dropped 0 bases, with 14 bases sitting between them. Germline lookup yields CDR1 SNHLY and CDR2 FYNNEI.

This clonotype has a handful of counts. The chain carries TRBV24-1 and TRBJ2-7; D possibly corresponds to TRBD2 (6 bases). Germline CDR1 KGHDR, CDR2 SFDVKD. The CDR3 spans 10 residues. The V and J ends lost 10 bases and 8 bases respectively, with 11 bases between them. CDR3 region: CATTGSKQYF. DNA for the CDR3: TGTGCCACGACCGGGAGCAAGCAGTACTTC.

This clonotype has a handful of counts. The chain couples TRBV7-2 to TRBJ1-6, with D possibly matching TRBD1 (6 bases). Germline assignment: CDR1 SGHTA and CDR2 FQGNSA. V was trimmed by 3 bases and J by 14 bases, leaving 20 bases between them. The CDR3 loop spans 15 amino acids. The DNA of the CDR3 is TGTGCCAGCAGCTTTAACAGGGCCCTTTTTTTGGCCCTCCACTTT. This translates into CASSFNRALFLALHF.

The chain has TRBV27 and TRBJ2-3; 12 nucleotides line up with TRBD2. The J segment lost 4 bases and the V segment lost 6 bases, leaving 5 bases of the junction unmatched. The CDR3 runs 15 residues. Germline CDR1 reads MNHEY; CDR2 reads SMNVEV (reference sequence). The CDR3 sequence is CASSLAGGLPDTQYF. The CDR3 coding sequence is TGTGCCAGCAGCCTAGCGGGGGGGCTCCCAGATACGCAGTATTTT.

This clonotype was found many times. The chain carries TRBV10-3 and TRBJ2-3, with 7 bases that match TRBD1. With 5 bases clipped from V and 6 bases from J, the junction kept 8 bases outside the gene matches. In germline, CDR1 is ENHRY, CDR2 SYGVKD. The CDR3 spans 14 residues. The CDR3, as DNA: TGTGCCATCAGTAAGGACAGGCGCCGCGATACGCAGTATTTT. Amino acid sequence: CAISKDRRRDTQYF.

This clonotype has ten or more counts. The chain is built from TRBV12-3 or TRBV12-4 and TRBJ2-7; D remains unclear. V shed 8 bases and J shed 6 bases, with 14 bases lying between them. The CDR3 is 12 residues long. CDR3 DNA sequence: TGTGCCAGCCTAAATCCCCTGGGCGAGCAGTACTTC. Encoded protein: CASLNPLGEQYF.

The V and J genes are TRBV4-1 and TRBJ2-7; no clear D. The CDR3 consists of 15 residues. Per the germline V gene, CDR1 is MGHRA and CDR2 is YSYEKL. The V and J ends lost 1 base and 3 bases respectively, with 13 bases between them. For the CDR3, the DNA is TGCGCCAGCAGCCAAGGCTTCGCAGGAGACTACGAGCAGTACGTC. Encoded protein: CASSQGFAGDYEQYV.

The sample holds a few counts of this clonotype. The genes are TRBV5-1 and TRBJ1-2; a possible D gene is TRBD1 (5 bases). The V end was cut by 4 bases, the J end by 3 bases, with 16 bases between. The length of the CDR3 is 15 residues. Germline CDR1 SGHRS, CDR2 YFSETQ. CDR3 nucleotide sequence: TGCGCCAGCAGCCCCGGTTCAGGGTTCGACTATGGCTACACCTTC. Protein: CASSPGSGFDYGYTF. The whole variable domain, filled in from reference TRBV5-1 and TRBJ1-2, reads KAGVTQTPRYLIKTRGQQVTLSCSPISGHRSVSWYQQTPGQGLQFLFEYFSETQRNKGNFPGRFSGRQFSNSRSEMNVSTLELGDSALYLCASSPGSGFDYGYTFGSGTRLTVV.

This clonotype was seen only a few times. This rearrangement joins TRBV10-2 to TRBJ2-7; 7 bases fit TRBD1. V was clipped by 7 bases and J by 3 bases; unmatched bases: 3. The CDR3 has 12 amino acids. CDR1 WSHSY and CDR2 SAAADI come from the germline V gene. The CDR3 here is CASMTGHYEQYF. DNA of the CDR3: TGCGCCAGCATGACAGGGCACTACGAGCAGTACTTC.

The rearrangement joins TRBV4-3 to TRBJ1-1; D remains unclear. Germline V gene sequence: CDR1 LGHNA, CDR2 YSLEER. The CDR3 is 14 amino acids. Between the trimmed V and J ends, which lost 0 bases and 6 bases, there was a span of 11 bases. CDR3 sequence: CASSQERLSAEAFF. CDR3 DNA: TGCGCCAGCAGCCAAGAACGGCTTAGTGCTGAAGCTTTCTTT.

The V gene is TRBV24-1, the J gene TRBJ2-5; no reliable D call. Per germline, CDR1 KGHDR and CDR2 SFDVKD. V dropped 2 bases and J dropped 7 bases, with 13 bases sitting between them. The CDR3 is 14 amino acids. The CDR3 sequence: CATSDSNIEGTQYF. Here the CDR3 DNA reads TGTGCCACCAGTGATTCTAACATCGAAGGGACCCAGTACTTC.

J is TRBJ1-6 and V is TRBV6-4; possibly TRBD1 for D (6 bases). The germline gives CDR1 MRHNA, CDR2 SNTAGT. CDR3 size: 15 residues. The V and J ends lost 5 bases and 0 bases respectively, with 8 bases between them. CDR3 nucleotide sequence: TGTGCCAGCAGTCCAGGGGACTCCTATAATTCACCCCTCCACTTT. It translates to CASSPGDSYNSPLHF.

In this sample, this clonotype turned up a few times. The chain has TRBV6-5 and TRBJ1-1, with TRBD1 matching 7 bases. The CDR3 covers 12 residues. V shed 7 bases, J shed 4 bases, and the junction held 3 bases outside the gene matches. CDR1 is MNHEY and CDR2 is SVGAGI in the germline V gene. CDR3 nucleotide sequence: TGTGCCAGCAAAGGGACAGTCACTGAAGCTTTCTTT. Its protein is CASKGTVTEAFF.

CDR3 loop: CASTPWEGSAEAFF. The CDR3 nucleotides read TGTGCCAGCACCCCGTGGGAGGGCTCGGCTGAAGCTTTCTTT. V and J are TRBV14 and TRBJ1-1, with D uncertain. The V gene lost 7 bases and the J gene lost 6 bases, with 18 bases spanning the gap. This CDR3 contains 14 residues. CDR1 is SGHDN and CDR2 is FVKESK in the germline V gene.

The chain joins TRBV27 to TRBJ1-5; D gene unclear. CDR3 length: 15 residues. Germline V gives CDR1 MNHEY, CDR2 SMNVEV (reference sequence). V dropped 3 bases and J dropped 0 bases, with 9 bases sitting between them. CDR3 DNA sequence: TGTGCCAGCAGTTTCGATGGTCATAGCAATCAGCCCCAGCATTTT. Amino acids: CASSFDGHSNQPQHF.

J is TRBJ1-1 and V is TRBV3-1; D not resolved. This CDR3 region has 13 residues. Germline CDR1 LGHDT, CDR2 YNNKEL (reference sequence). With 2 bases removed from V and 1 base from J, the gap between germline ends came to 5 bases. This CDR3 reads CASSQRTNTEAFF. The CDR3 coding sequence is TGTGCCAGCAGCCAAAGGACGAACACTGAAGCTTTCTTT.

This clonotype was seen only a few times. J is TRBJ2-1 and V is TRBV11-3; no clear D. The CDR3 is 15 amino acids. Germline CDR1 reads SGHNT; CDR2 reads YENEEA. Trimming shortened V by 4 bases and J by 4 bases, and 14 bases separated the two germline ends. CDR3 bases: TGTGCCAGCAGCTCCCGACCGGCCGGTTACAATGAGCAGTTCTTC. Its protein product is CASSSRPAGYNEQFF. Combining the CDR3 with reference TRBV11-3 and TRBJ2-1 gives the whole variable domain EAGVVQSPRYKIIEKKQPVAFWCNPISGHNTLYWYLQNLGQGPELLIRYENEEAVDDSQLPKDRFSAERLKGVDSTLKIQPAELGDSAVYLCASSSRPAGYNEQFFGPGTRLTVL.

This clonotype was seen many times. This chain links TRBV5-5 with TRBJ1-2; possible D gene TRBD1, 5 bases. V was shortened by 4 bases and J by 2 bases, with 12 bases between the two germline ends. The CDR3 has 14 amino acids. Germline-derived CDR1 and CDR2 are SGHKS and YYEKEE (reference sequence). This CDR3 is CASSGPRGNYGYTF. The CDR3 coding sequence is TGTGCCAGCAGCGGACCGCGGGGGAACTATGGCTACACCTTC.

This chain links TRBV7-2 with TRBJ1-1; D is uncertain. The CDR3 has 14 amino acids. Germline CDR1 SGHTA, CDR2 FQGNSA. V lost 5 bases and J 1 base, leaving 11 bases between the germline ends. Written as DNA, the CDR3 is TGTGCCAGCAGCCCCCCGGGGTGGAACACTGAAGCTTTCTTT. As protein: CASSPPGWNTEAFF. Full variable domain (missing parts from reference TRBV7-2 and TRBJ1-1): GAGVSQSPSNKVTEKGKDVELRCDPISGHTALYWYRQSLGQGLEFLIYFQGNSAPDKSGLPSDRFSAERTGGSVSTLTIQRTQQEDSAVYLCASSPPGWNTEAFFGQGTRLTVV.

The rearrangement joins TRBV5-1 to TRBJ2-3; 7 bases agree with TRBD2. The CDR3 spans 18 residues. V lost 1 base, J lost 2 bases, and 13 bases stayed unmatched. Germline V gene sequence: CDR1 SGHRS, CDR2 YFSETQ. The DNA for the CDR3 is TGCGCCAGCAGCTTGTCCGGGGGGAAAGGGCGGCCCACAGATACGCAGTATTTT. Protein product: CASSLSGGKGRPTDTQYF.

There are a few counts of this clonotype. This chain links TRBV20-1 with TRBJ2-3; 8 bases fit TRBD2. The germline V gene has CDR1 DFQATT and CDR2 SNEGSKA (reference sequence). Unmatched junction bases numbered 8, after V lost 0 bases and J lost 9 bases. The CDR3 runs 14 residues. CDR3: CSARELVRGGTQYF. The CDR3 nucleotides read TGCAGTGCTAGAGAATTAGTCCGGGGGGGGACGCAGTATTTT.

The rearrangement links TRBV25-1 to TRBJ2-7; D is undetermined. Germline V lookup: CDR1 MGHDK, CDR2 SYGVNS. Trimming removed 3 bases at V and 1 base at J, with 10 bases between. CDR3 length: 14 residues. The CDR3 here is CASSDLTTSYEQYF. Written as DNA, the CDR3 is TGTGCCAGCAGTGACCTCACGACTTCCTACGAGCAGTACTTC.

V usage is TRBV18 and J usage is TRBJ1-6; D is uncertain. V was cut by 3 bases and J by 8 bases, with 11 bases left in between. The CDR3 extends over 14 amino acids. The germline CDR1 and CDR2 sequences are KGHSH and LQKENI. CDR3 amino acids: CASSPTEADSPLHF. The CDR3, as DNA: TGTGCCAGCTCACCCACGGAGGCGGATTCACCCCTCCACTTT.

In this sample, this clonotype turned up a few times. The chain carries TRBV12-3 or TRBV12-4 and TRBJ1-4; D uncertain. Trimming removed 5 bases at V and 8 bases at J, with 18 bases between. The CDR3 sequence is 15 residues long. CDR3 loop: CASSATGSGEEKLFF. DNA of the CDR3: TGTGCCAGCAGTGCTACCGGGTCCGGCGAGGAAAAACTGTTTTTT.

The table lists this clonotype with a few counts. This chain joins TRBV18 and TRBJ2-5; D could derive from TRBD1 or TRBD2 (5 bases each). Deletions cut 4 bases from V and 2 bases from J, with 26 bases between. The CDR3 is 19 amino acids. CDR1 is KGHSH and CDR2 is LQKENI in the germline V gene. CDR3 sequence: CASSRGAQIYTPLQETQYF. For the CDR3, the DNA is TGTGCCAGCTCACGAGGGGCCCAAATCTATACTCCTCTACAAGAGACCCAGTACTTC. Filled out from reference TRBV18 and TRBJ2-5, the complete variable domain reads NAGVMQNPRHLVRRRGQEARLRCSPMKGHSHVYWYRQLPEEGLKFMVYLQKENIIDESGMPKERFSAEFPKEGPSILRIQQVVRGDSAAYFCASSRGAQIYTPLQETQYFGPGTRLLVL.

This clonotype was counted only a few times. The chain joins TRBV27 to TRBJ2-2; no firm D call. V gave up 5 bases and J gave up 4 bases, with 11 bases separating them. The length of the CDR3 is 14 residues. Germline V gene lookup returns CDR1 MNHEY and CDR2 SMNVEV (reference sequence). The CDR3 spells CASSPPGPTGELFF. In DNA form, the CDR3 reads TGTGCCAGCAGTCCTCCGGGTCCCACCGGGGAGCTGTTTTTT.

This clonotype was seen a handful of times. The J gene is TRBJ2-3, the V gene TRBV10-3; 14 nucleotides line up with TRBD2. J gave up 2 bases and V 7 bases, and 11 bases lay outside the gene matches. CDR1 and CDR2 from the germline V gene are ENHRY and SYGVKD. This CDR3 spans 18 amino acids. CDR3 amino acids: CAITQTSGGAANTDTQYF. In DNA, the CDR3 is TGTGCCATCACTCAGACTAGCGGGGGGGCGGCGAACACAGATACGCAGTATTTT.

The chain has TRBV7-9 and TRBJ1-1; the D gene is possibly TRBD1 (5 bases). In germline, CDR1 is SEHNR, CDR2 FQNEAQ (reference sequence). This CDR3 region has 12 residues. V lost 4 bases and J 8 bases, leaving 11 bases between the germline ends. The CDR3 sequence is CASSSGAGEAFF. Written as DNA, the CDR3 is TGTGCCAGCAGCTCCGGGGCGGGAGAAGCTTTCTTT.

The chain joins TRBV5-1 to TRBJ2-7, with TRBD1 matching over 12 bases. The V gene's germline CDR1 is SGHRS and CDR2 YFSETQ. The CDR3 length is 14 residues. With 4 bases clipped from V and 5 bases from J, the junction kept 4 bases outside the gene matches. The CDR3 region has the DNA TGCGCCAGCAGCAGGGGACAGGGGGCTGACGAGCAGTACTTC. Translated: CASSRGQGADEQYF.

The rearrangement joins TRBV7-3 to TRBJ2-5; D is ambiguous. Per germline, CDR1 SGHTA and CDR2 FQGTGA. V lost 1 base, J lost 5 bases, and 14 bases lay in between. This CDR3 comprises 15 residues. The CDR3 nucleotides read TGTGCCAGCAGCTTAAGAGGTGTGAAAGCGGAGACCCAGTACTTC. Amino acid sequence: CASSLRGVKAETQYF.

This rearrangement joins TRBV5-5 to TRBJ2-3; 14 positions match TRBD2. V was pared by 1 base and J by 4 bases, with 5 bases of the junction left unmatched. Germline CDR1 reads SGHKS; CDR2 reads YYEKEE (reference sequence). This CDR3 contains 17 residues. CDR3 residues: CASSLRLAGGRSDTQYF. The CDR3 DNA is TGTGCCAGCAGCTTGCGACTAGCGGGGGGGCGGTCAGATACGCAGTATTTT.

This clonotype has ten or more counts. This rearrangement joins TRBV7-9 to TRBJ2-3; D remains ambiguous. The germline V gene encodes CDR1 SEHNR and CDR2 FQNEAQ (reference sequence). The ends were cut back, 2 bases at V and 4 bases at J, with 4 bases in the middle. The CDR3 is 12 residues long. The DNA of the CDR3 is TGTGCCAGCAGCTTATCCCCAGATACGCAGTATTTT. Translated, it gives CASSLSPDTQYF.